This is a list of T cell receptor beta chains from one sample in a study of graft-versus-host responses after intestinal transplantation. The antigens of these receptors remain unknown. Here immunoSEQ multiplex PCR was the method, and the copy in TCRdb shows in-frame clones only, minus some. This sample yields roughly 38,000 clones, of which over 90% are seen a single time; roughly a fifth belongs to the top ten. Sequences were derived from unstimulated CD8+ T cells sorted from spleen or lymph node cells, sampled before transplant. These receptors were obtained from a human donor who was the organ donor for an intestinal transplant. Each CDR3 is given with its conserved first and last residue. The D gene is left open where the match is weak. Clone size is stated in some rows and not others, as once, few, many or a class when expanded.

D | J | size | V | DNA | CDR3
- | TRBJ2-7 | - | TRBV13 | TGTGCCAGCAGCAGATTTGGGGCAGGGGGGCTTTACGAGCAGTACTTC | CASSRFGAGGLYEQYF
- | TRBJ2-3 | - | TRBV4-3 | TGCGCCAGCAGCCCCCAACCTAGCACAGATACGCAGTATTTT | CASSPQPSTDTQYF
- | TRBJ1-5 | - | TRBV28 | TGTGCCAGCGAAGCACCCTTCAATCAGCCCCAGCATTTT | CASEAPFNQPQHF
- | TRBJ1-1 | once | TRBV14 | TGTGCCAGCAGCCAAGGGCTCCCAGGGTGGTACACTGAAGCTTTCTTT | CASSQGLPGWYTEAFF
- | TRBJ2-5 | - | TRBV7-3 | TGTGCCAGCAGCTTAGGTGGCAGTCCGGAGACCCAGTACTTC | CASSLGGSPETQYF
- | TRBJ2-3 | - | TRBV30 | TGTGCCTGGAGTGTGTCGGGCGGCACAGATACGCAGTATTTT | CAWSVSGGTDTQYF
TRBD2 | TRBJ2-5 | - | TRBV10-3 | TGTGCCATCAGCGTGGGGACTAGCGGGATTCCCGCCCAAGAGACCCAGTACTTC | CAISVGTSGIPAQETQYF
- | TRBJ2-5 | - | TRBV13 | TGTGCCAGCAGCCGGGAGCGGAGGGCCCAAGAGACCCAGTACTTC | CASSRERRAQETQYF
TRBD1 | TRBJ2-7 | - | TRBV4-1 | TGCGCCAGCAGCCACAACAGGGGACCCTACGAGCAGTACTTC | CASSHNRGPYEQYF
TRBD1 | TRBJ2-7 | - | TRBV9 | TGTGCCAGCAGCGTAGGGACAGGGGTTTACGAGCAGTACTTC | CASSVGTGVYEQYF
TRBD1 | TRBJ2-7 | - | TRBV6-1 | TGTGCCAGCAGTGATTCGCCAGGGGGCGTCTACGAGCAGTACTTC | CASSDSPGGVYEQYF
- | TRBJ2-6 | - | TRBV29-1 | TGCAGCGTTGAGCTCAGTCTGGGCTCTGGGGCCAACGTCCTGACTTTC | CSVELSLGSGANVLTF
- | TRBJ1-5 | - | TRBV10-3 | TGTGCCATCAGTGAGTCCGGACAAGTCAATCAGCCCCAGCATTTT | CAISESGQVNQPQHF
- | TRBJ1-4 | - | TRBV19 | TGTGCCAGTCGAAGCGAGGGACGGTTTAATGAAAAACTGTTTTTT | CASRSEGRFNEKLFF
- | TRBJ2-7 | - | TRBV6-5 | TGTGCCAGCAGTTACGATGGGCCGACCCCCTACGAGCAGTACTTC | CASSYDGPTPYEQYF
TRBD2 | TRBJ2-3 | - | TRBV7-8 | TGTGCCAGCAGCAACACACTAGCGTCGCTCACAGATACGCAGTATTTT | CASSNTLASLTDTQYF
- | TRBJ1-5 | - | TRBV28 | TGTGCCAGCAGTTTAGACCCTCGGACTTCCTCGTCCTTT | CASSLDPRTSSSF
TRBD2 | TRBJ2-4 | - | TRBV10-3 | TGTGCCATCAGGGACGTGGCGGGAGAGGGCAAAAACATTCAGTACTTC | CAIRDVAGEGKNIQYF
- | TRBJ2-3 | - | TRBV6-6 | TGTGCCAGCAGTTACTCCGCAGGGAGGGATACGCAGTATTTT | CASSYSAGRDTQYF
TRBD2 | TRBJ2-1 | - | TRBV27 | TGTGCCAGCAGTCGACTAGCGAGGGGCAATGAGCAGTTCTTC | CASSRLARGNEQFF
TRBD1 | TRBJ1-4 | - | TRBV4-1 | TGCGCCAGCAGCCAACGACAGGGGTCCGGTGAAAAACTGTTTTTT | CASSQRQGSGEKLFF
- | TRBJ2-7 | - | TRBV11-2 | TGTGCCAGCAGCCCCCTCGGGGGAGGTTACGAGCAGTACTTC | CASSPLGGGYEQYF
- | TRBJ1-2 | - | TRBV4-3 | TGCGCCAGCAGCCAAGATACAGCCAGTTATGAGGGCTACACCTTC | CASSQDTASYEGYTF
- | TRBJ2-7 | - | TRBV27 | TGTGCCAGCAGTTTAGGCAGGATCTCCTACGAGCAGTACTTC | CASSLGRISYEQYF
TRBD1 | TRBJ2-7 | - | TRBV10-3 | TGTGCCGCGGCGACAGGGACCAAGTACGAGCAGTACTTC | CAAATGTKYEQYF
- | TRBJ2-7 | - | TRBV27 | TGTGCCAGCACCGGTGGGGGGCAGGGAATGTACGAGCAGTACTTC | CASTGGGQGMYEQYF
TRBD2 | TRBJ2-1 | few | TRBV2 | TGTGCCAGCAGTAGTAGCGGGTCCAGCTCCTACAATGAGCAGTTCTTC | CASSSSGSSSYNEQFF
TRBD2 | TRBJ2-3 | - | TRBV7-2 | TGTGCCAGCAGCCCAACTAGCGGGAGGTCAGATACGCAGTATTTT | CASSPTSGRSDTQYF
TRBD1 | TRBJ1-2 | - | TRBV4-3 | TGCGCCAGCAGCCAGACAGGGATTAACTATGGCTACACCTTC | CASSQTGINYGYTF
- | TRBJ2-2 | - | TRBV9 | TGTGCCAGCAGCGGATCCCCCGGGGACCGGACTCCCGGGGAGCTGTTTTTT | CASSGSPGDRTPGELFF
TRBD2 | TRBJ2-3 | - | TRBV4-2 | TGTGCCAGCAGCCTCCAGACTAGCGGGAGGGCCGCCACCACAGATACGCAGTATTTT | CASSLQTSGRAATTDTQYF
- | TRBJ1-3 | - | TRBV27 | TGTGCCAGCAGTTCCGGCCCCGGAAACACCATATATTTT | CASSSGPGNTIYF
TRBD2 | TRBJ2-3 | - | TRBV5-6 | TGTGCCAGCAGCTCCGGGACTAGCGGGATCTTCGCAGATACGCAGTATTTT | CASSSGTSGIFADTQYF
- | TRBJ2-7 | - | TRBV28 | TGTGCCAGCAGTTTGTACGGGGTCGCCTACGAGCAGTACTTC | CASSLYGVAYEQYF
- | TRBJ1-1 | - | TRBV7-9 | TGTGCCAGCAGCTTAGTGGTGGGAATGAACACTGAAGCTTTCTTT | CASSLVVGMNTEAFF
- | TRBJ2-1 | - | TRBV27 | TGTGCCAGCAGCCTCGGGGTTTACAATGAGCAGTTCTTC | CASSLGVYNEQFF
- | TRBJ2-3 | - | TRBV28 | TGTGCCAGCAACTCTGGGACTGGCGCCGTATATACGCAGTATTTT | CASNSGTGAVYTQYF
- | TRBJ2-7 | - | TRBV29-1 | TGCAGCGTTGAAACCGGAACCACCTACGAGCAGTACTTC | CSVETGTTYEQYF
- | TRBJ1-4 | - | TRBV11-2 | TGTGCCAGCAGCGCGACAGACTATAATGAAAAACTGTTTTTT | CASSATDYNEKLFF